Listed here are 16 T cell receptor beta chains from one sample, sequenced in a study of identical twins. TCRdb redid the calling of the 5' RACE reads with MiXCR, one entry per CDR3 protein. The sample consists of 500,000 to 650,000 distinct CDR3 sequences, 7.1% of them appearing once. Another study also made use of these data, one on yellow fever vaccine responses in identical twins.

The sample comprised PBMCs. These receptors were taken from a woman under 30 in good health.

The V call is TRBV29-1, the J call TRBJ1-1, with 9 bases matching TRBD1. This CDR3 is 15 amino acids long. The germline V gene encodes CDR1 SQVTM and CDR2 ANQGSEA. The V and J ends lost 4 bases and 2 bases, in that order; junction bases with no gene match: 8. CDR3 nucleotide sequence: TGCAGCGTTGTGGTTGGGACAGGGTTTAACACTGAAGCTTTCTTT. Translating gives CSVVVGTGFNTEAFF.

The chain combines TRBV6-7 with TRBJ2-1; D assignment may be TRBD1 or TRBD2 (5 bases each). TRBV6-7 is marked as an open reading frame, function uncertain. Deletions cut 2 bases from V and 6 bases from J, with 14 bases between. This CDR3 comprises 15 residues. The CDR3 nucleotides are TGTGCCAGCAGTTACCCCCGGGACCCACTCAATGAGCAGTTCTTC. Its protein product is CASSYPRDPLNEQFF.

The chain carries TRBV4-1 and TRBJ2-3; D is ambiguous. The CDR3 loop spans 13 amino acids. V lost 5 bases and J 4 bases, leaving 10 bases between the germline ends. CDR1 MGHRA and CDR2 YSYEKL come from the germline V gene. In DNA, the CDR3 is TGCGCCAGCAGCTTCCGTTCTCCAGATACGCAGTATTTT. Protein: CASSFRSPDTQYF.

The gene calls are TRBV6-1 and TRBJ2-7; D unresolved. Trimming took 4 bases from V and 0 from J, leaving 7 bases between them. The CDR3 runs to 13 residues. Per germline, CDR1 MNHNS and CDR2 SASEGT. CDR3 sequence reads: CASSVNFSYEQYV. For the CDR3, the DNA is TGTGCCAGCAGTGTTAACTTCTCCTACGAGCAGTACGTC.

This clonotype has more than one count but fewer than ten. The CDR3 reads CATSDRDVRQETQYF. CDR3 bases: TGTGCCACCAGTGACAGGGACGTTCGCCAAGAGACCCAGTACTTC. J is TRBJ2-5 and V is TRBV24-1; the D call may be TRBD1 or TRBD2 (5 bases each). In germline, CDR1 is KGHDR, CDR2 SFDVKD. The CDR3 runs to 15 residues. Trimming took off 4 bases at V and 1 base at J, with 12 bases between the two ends.

There are a few counts of this clonotype. The chain employs TRBV6-2 or TRBV6-3 and TRBJ2-5, with 8 bases identical to TRBD1. J was trimmed by 2 bases and V by 6 bases; bases with no gene match: 8. CDR1 and CDR2 (germline): MNHEY, SVGEGT. The CDR3 covers 15 residues. The CDR3 here is CASRQIRDRQETQYF. The CDR3, as DNA: TGTGCCAGCAGGCAGATCCGGGACAGGCAAGAGACCCAGTACTTC.

This clonotype was observed a few times. V usage is TRBV15 and J usage is TRBJ2-2; D remains unclear. Per the germline V gene, CDR1 is LNHNV and CDR2 is YYDKDF (reference sequence). V lost 2 bases and J lost 7, with 8 bases in between. CDR3 size: 13 residues. CDR3 in amino acids: CATSRFARGELFF. CDR3 coding DNA: TGTGCCACCAGCAGATTCGCCCGCGGGGAGCTGTTTTTT.

This clonotype came up many times. This rearrangement joins TRBV4-1 to TRBJ2-2; TRBD2 aligns across 15 bases. The CDR3 loop spans 17 amino acids. J gave up 7 bases and V 4 bases, and 7 bases lay outside the gene matches. The germline CDR1 and CDR2 sequences are MGHRA and YSYEKL. The CDR3 DNA sequence: TGCGCCAGCAGCCGCGGACTAGCGGGAGGGCCCATCGGGGAGCTGTTTTTT. Amino acids: CASSRGLAGGPIGELFF.

The chain joins TRBV5-6 to TRBJ1-3, with a possible D match to TRBD1 (5 bases). This CDR3 is 17 amino acids long. The V end lost 0 bases, the J end lost 0 bases, and 13 bases lay between the germline ends. CDR1 SGHDT and CDR2 YYEEEE come from the germline V gene. The DNA of the CDR3 is TGTGCCAGCAGCTTGGGTGCAGGGTCACACTCTGGAAACACCATATATTTT. Its protein is CASSLGAGSHSGNTIYF.

Many counts were recorded for this clonotype. The chain combines TRBV20-1 with TRBJ1-2; D unclear. From germline, CDR1 is DFQATT and CDR2 SNEGSKA (reference sequence). The CDR3 contains 16 residues. V shed 3 bases and J shed 4 bases, with 21 bases lying between them. CDR3 loop: CSARELTAPGSYGYTF. CDR3 coding DNA: TGCAGTGCTAGGGAACTAACAGCCCCAGGATCCTATGGCTACACCTTC.

This clonotype occurred a few times. V usage is TRBV20-1 and J usage is TRBJ2-3, with 7 bases identical to TRBD2. The CDR3 is made up of 16 amino acids. V shed 3 bases, J shed 2 bases, and the junction held 11 bases outside the gene matches. Germline CDR1 and CDR2: DFQATT and SNEGSKA (reference sequence). This CDR3 reads CSASGRSSGNTDTQYF. The CDR3 coding sequence is TGCAGTGCTAGTGGACGTAGCAGCGGGAACACAGATACGCAGTATTTT.

This clonotype was found many times. An end of the junction does not agree with germline; a read error may underlie this. The V and J genes are TRBV10-3 and TRBJ2-5; TRBD2 aligns across 10 bases. Germline CDR1 is ENHRY and CDR2 is SYGVKD. CDR3 length: 15 amino acids. The CDR3 sequence is CAISEGTSAQGTQYF. CDR3 DNA: TGTGCCATCAGTGAGGGGACTAGCGCCCAAGGGACCCAGTACTTC.

This clonotype has at least ten counts. The chain uses TRBV5-1 and TRBJ2-7, with 8 bases lining up with TRBD1. The CDR3 extends over 14 amino acids. Trimming cost V 4 bases and J 5 bases; bases outside gene matches: 8. CDR1 and CDR2 (germline): SGHRS, YFSETQ. The CDR3 nucleotides are TGCGCCAGCAGCGCCGGACAGGGTGTAAACGAGCAGTACGTC. Protein sequence: CASSAGQGVNEQYV.

The chain is built from TRBV28 and TRBJ2-7, with TRBD2 matching 12 bases. The length of the CDR3 is 15 residues. Germline values: CDR1 MDHEN, CDR2 SYDVKM. The ends lost 5 bases at V and 5 bases at J; junction bases unmatched: 7. The CDR3 bases are TGTGCCAGCAGTCGGACGACTAGCGGGAGTCACGAGCAGTACTTC. Encoded protein: CASSRTTSGSHEQYF.

The V gene is TRBV5-6, the J gene TRBJ2-7, with D hard to call. CDR1 and CDR2 (germline): SGHDT, YYEEEE. Trimming took off 3 bases at V and 2 bases at J, with 9 bases between the two ends. The CDR3 runs to 13 residues. The CDR3 sequence: CASSSDIPYEQYF. In nucleotides, the CDR3 is TGTGCCAGCAGCTCTGACATACCCTACGAGCAGTACTTC.

This clonotype was detected many times. Here the CDR3 DNA reads TGCGCCAGCAGCCCAGGGACGCCCACGGCTAATGAAAAACTGTTTTTT. This translates into CASSPGTPTANEKLFF. The chain has TRBV5-1 and TRBJ1-4; weak D call: TRBD1 (5 bases). CDR1 is SGHRS, CDR2 YFSETQ, per germline. V dropped 4 bases and J dropped 3 bases, with 16 bases sitting between them. The CDR3 loop spans 16 amino acids.